This T cell receptor (beta chain) is drawn from a study of technical replicates of blood from several donors (dated by TCRdb to the late 2010s). Library generation was performed with the immunoSEQ multiplex PCR assay. As stored in TCRdb, this immuneACCESS dataset retains in-frame rearrangements with V and J assigned. A fraction of the clones does not appear; measured against another copy, unresolved V genes explain less than half of the discrepancy, and the remainder lacks a known reason. The sample table contains about 70,000 clones; only one count was recorded for around 91% of them. The ten largest make up about 0.4% of the sample. About this clone itself: No cognate antigen has been identified for it. Base qualities are not provided; no much larger clone lies one nucleotide away.

The junction carries 26 bases between V and J, which are trimmed by 7 bases and 4 bases respectively. The CDR3 spans 18 residues, from the cysteine through the phenylalanine. Only CDR3 DNA is held: 54 bases, read in frame from base 1. Based on the germline V gene, the CDR1 and CDR2 sequences are MGHRA and YSYEKL. Sequencing was done on a sample of T cells isolated from PBMCs. The chain is encoded by TRBV4-1 joined to TRBJ1-3; confidence is insufficient to name the D gene. The TCR was taken from a human donor in good health. The CDR3 reads CASTVRRTGIWSGNTIYF. The nucleotide sequence reads TGCGCCAGCACCGTTCGTCGTACGGGGATTTGGTCCGGAAACACCATATATTTT.